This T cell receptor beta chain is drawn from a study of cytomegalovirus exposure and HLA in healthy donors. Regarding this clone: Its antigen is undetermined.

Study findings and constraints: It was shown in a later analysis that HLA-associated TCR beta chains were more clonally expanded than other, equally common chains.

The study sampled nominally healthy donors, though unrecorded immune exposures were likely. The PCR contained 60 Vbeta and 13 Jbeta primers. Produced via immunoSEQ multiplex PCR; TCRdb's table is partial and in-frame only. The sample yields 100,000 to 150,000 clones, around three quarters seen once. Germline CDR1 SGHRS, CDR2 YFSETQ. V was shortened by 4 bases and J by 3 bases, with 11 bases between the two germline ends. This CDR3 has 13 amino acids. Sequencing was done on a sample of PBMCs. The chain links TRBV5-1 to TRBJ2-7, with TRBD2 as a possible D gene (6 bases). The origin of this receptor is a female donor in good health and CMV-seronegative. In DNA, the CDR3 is TGCGCCAGCAGCCCGGAGGGCCTCTACGAGCAGTACTTC. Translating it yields CASSPEGLYEQYF.